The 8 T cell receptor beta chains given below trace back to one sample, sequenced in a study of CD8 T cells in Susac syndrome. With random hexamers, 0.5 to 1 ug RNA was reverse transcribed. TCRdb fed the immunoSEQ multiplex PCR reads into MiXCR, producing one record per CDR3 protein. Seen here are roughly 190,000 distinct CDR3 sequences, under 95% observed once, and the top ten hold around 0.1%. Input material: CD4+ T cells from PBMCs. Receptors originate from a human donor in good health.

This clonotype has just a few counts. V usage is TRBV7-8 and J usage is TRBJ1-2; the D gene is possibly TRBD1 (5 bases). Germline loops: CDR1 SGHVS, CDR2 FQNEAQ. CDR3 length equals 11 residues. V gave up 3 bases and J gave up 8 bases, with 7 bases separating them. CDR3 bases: TGTGCCAGCAGCTTGGGGCGCGGCTACACCTTC. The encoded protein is CASSLGRGYTF.

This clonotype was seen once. Here the CDR3 DNA reads TGTGCCAGCAGTTACGATGGACAGCGAAGCACAGATACGCAGTATTTT. Its translation is CASSYDGQRSTDTQYF. V usage is TRBV6-2 or TRBV6-3 and J usage is TRBJ2-3; D perhaps matches TRBD1 (6 bases). Trimming left V 2 bases short and J 0 bases short, with 12 bases between. This CDR3 comprises 16 residues. The V gene's germline CDR1 is MNHEY and CDR2 SVGEGT.

The CDR3 loop is CASRGPLGLAGPDTQYF. DNA of the CDR3: TGTGCCAGCAGAGGCCCCCTCGGACTAGCGGGACCAGATACGCAGTATTTT. The genes are TRBV2 and TRBJ2-3, with 12 bases fitting TRBD2. The trim removed 6 bases at V and 4 bases at J, leaving 11 bases unmatched. The CDR3 length is 17 residues. CDR1 is SNHLY and CDR2 is FYNNEI in the germline V gene.

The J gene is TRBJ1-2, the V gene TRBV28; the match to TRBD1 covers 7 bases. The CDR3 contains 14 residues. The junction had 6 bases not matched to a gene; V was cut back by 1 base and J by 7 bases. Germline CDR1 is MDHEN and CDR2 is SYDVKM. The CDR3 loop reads CASSLSANRGGYTF. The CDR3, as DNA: TGTGCCAGCAGTTTATCCGCCAACAGGGGTGGCTACACCTTC.

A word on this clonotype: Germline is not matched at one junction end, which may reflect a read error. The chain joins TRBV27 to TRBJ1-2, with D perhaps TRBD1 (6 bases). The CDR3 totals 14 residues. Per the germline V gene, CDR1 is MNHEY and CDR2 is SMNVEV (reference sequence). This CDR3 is CASSPTGTFRGCTF. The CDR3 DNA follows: TGTGCCAGCAGTCCAACCGGGACATTTCGTGGCTGCACCTTC.

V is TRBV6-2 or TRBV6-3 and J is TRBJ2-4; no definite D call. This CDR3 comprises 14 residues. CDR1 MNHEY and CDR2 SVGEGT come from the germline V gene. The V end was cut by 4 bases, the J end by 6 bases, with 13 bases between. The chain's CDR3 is CASSSRFWINIQYF. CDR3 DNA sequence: TGTGCCAGCAGTTCCCGATTCTGGATAAACATTCAGTACTTC.

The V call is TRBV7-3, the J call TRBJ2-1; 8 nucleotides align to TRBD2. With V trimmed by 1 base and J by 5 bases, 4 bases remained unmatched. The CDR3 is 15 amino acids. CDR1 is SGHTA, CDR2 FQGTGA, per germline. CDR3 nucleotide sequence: TGTGCCAGCAGCTTAAACCCGGGGGGGAACAATGAGCAGTTCTTC. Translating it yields CASSLNPGGNNEQFF.

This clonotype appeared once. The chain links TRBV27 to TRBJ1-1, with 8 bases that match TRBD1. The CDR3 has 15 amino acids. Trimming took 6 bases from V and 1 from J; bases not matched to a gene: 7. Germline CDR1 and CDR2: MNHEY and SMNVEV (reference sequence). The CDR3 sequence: CASSSSGTGNTEAFF. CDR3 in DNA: TGTGCCAGCAGCTCCTCCGGGACAGGGAACACTGAAGCTTTCTTT.